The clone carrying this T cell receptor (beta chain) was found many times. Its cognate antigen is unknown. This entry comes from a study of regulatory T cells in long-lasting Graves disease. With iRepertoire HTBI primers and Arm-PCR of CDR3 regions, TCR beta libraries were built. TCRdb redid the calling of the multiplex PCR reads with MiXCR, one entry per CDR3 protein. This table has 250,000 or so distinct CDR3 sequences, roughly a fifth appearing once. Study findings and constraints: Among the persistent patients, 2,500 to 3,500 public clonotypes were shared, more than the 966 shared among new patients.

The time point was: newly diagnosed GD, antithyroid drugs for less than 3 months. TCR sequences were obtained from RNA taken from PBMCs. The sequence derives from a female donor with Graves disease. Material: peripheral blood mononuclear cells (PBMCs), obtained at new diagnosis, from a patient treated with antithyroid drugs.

The CDR3 DNA follows: TGTGCCAGCAGTGGACTAGCGGGACTCACAGATACGCAGTATTTT. This translates into CASSGLAGLTDTQYF. The chain links TRBV2 to TRBJ2-3, with 11 bases lining up with TRBD2. The germline V gene has CDR1 SNHLY and CDR2 FYNNEI. This CDR3 is built from 15 residues. The J segment lost 2 bases and the V segment lost 4 bases, leaving 2 bases of the junction unmatched.